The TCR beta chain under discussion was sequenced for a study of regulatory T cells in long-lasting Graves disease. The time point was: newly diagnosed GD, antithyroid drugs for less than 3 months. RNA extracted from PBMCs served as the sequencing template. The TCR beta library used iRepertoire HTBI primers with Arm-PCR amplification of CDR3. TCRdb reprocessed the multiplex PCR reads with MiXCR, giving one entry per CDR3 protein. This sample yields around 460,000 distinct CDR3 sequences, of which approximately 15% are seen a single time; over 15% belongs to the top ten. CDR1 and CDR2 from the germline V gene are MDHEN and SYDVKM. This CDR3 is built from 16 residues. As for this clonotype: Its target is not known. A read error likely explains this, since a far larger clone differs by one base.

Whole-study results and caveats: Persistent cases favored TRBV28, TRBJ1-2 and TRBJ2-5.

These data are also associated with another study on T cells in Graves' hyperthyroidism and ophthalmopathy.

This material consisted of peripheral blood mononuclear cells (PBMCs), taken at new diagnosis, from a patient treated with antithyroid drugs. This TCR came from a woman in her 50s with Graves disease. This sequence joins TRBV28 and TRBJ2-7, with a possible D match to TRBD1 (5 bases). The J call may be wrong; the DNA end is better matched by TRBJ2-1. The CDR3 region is CASSPLKGRAYNEQFF. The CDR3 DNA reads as TGTGCCAGCAGTCCCCTGAAGGGCAGGGCATACAATGAGCAGTTCTTC.